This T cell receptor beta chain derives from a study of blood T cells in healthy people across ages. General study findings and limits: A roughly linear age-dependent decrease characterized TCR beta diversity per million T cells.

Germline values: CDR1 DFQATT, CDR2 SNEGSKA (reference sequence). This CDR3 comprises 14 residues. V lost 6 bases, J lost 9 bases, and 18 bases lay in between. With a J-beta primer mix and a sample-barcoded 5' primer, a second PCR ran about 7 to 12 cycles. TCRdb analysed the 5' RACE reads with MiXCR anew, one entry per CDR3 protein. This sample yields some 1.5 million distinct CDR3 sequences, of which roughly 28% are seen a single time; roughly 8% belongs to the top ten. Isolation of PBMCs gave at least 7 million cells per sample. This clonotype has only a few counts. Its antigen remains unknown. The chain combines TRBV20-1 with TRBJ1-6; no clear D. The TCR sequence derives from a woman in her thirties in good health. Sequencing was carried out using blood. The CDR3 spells CSALKEGVGSPLHF. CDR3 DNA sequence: TGCAGTGCCCTGAAGGAGGGTGTGGGTTCACCCCTCCACTTT.